This record looks at one T cell receptor beta chain sequence and its context. This CDR3 comprises 17 residues. The J segment lost 5 bases and the V segment lost 0 bases, leaving 12 bases of the junction unmatched. Looked up from germline, CDR1 is MNHEY and CDR2 is SVGEGT. The entry originates in a study of blood T cell repertoires in COVID-19. The table came from immunoSEQ multiplex PCR; TCRdb's copy has only in-frame clones and leaves some out. The top ten hold roughly 1.7% of the sample, which has around 100,000 clones, 86% seen once. The chain is built from TRBV6-2 or TRBV6-3 and TRBJ2-7; 8 bases match TRBD1. Sample: peripheral blood. The receptor's source is a man aged 80 or over with acute or convalescent COVID-19. The CDR3 loop is CASSYSFFDRGRDEQYF. DNA of the CDR3: TGTGCCAGCAGTTACTCTTTCTTCGACAGGGGCAGGGACGAGCAGTACTTC.